This entry lists 16 T cell receptor beta chains sequenced from one sample in a study of T cells after yellow fever vaccination. TCRdb re-analysed the 5' RACE reads in MiXCR, keeping a single row per CDR3 protein. The sample includes 310,000 or so distinct CDR3 sequences, around 3.9% of them seen just once. The sample here was PBMCs, taken on the day of the yellow fever booster vaccination. The source of these receptors is a man aged 18 to 30 who received the YFV17D yellow fever vaccine.

This clonotype was observed a handful of times. The chain joins TRBV27 to TRBJ2-3; no definite D call. Trimming removed 7 bases from V and 6 bases from J, with 23 bases in between. The germline V gene has CDR1 MNHEY and CDR2 SMNVEV (reference sequence). The CDR3 loop spans 16 amino acids. For the CDR3, the DNA is TGTGCCAGCACCCCCCGTCTCGTGGGATTTTTGGATACGCAGTATTTT. This sequence encodes CASTPRLVGFLDTQYF.

There are a few counts of this clonotype. The J gene is TRBJ1-5, the V gene TRBV20-1; no firm D call. The CDR3 is 15 residues long. Trimming left V 8 bases short and J 3 bases short, with 20 bases between. Germline V lookup: CDR1 DFQATT, CDR2 SNEGSKA (reference sequence). CDR3: CSPQRGGNDNQPQHF. The CDR3 bases are TGCAGTCCCCAACGAGGAGGGAATGACAATCAGCCCCAGCATTTT.

This clonotype has a handful of counts. V is TRBV7-9 and J is TRBJ2-5; a weak D match, TRBD2 (5 bases). Trimming shortened V by 5 bases and J by 5 bases, and 18 bases separated the two germline ends. Germline loops: CDR1 SEHNR, CDR2 FQNEAQ (reference sequence). CDR3 size: 15 residues. The CDR3 loop is CASSANGGPRETQYF. The CDR3, as DNA: TGTGCCAGCAGCGCGAATGGCGGGCCCCGGGAGACCCAGTACTTC.

This clonotype was counted at least ten times. The CDR3 region has the DNA TGTGCCAGCAGTGGGGCTCCAGGGGGCCCTGGGGCCAACGTCCTGACTTTC. As protein: CASSGAPGGPGANVLTF. V is TRBV25-1 and J is TRBJ2-6; 8 bases line up with TRBD1. The V gene's germline CDR1 is MGHDK and CDR2 SYGVNS. The J segment lost 2 bases and the V segment lost 4 bases, leaving 7 bases of the junction unmatched. CDR3 length equals 17 residues.

Ten or more counts support this clonotype. The chain has TRBV24-1 and TRBJ2-1; D possibly corresponds to TRBD2 (6 bases). This CDR3 comprises 15 residues. Trimming took off 4 bases at V and 4 bases at J, with 13 bases between the two ends. Germline CDR1 and CDR2: KGHDR and SFDVKD. CDR3 bases: TGTGCCACCAGTGACCCGGCCCGGGGGTACAATGAGCAGTTCTTC. Translation: CATSDPARGYNEQFF.

In its sample, this clonotype was seen many times. The J gene is TRBJ1-1, the V gene TRBV24-1; tentative D call: TRBD1 (5 bases). The CDR3 length is 13 residues. Germline lookup yields CDR1 KGHDR and CDR2 SFDVKD. Trimming stripped 1 base from V and 4 bases from J, with 6 bases between. This chain's CDR3 is CATSDFTGTEAFF. CDR3 nucleotide sequence: TGTGCCACCAGTGATTTCACAGGCACTGAAGCTTTCTTT.

This clonotype has ten or more counts. The rearrangement joins TRBV7-9 to TRBJ1-1, with no clear D. The CDR3 covers 13 residues. Per the germline V gene, CDR1 is SEHNR and CDR2 is FQNEAQ (reference sequence). V dropped 2 bases and J dropped 1 base, with 5 bases sitting between them. The CDR3 region is CASSLFGNTEAFF. The DNA for the CDR3 is TGTGCCAGCAGCTTATTTGGGAACACTGAAGCTTTCTTT.

This clonotype was seen at least ten times. The V gene is TRBV14, the J gene TRBJ2-4; a possible D gene is TRBD2 (5 bases). Germline-derived CDR1 and CDR2 are SGHDN and FVKESK. Trimming took off 4 bases at V and 4 bases at J, with 8 bases between the two ends. CDR3 length: 13 residues. DNA of the CDR3: TGTGCCAGCAGCCGTTCGGGGAAAAACATTCAGTACTTC. Translating gives CASSRSGKNIQYF.

This clonotype appeared many times. The chain has TRBV5-4 and TRBJ2-2; D is ambiguous. This CDR3 contains 15 residues. Trimming left V 3 bases short and J 0 bases short, with 9 bases between. CDR1 and CDR2 from the germline V gene are SGHNT and YYREEE (reference sequence). The CDR3 is CASSSEVANTGELFF. The CDR3 DNA reads TGTGCCAGCAGCTCCGAGGTCGCGAACACCGGGGAGCTGTTTTTT.

This clonotype has more than one count but fewer than ten. The rearrangement joins TRBV12-3 or TRBV12-4 to TRBJ1-4; 12 positions agree with TRBD1. Trimming at V came to 6 bases and at J to 8 bases, leaving 4 bases not matched to a gene. This CDR3 has 14 amino acids. CDR3 bases: TGTGCCAGCAGCGGGACAGGGGGCGCAGAAAAACTGTTTTTT. This codes for CASSGTGGAEKLFF.

This clonotype was counted at least ten times. The V and J genes are TRBV29-1 and TRBJ1-5, with D unclear. Trimming removed 7 bases from V and 9 bases from J, with 4 bases in between. The germline gives CDR1 SQVTM, CDR2 ANQGSEA. The CDR3 totals 8 residues. The CDR3 here is CSATPQHF. CDR3 nucleotide sequence: TGCAGCGCTACGCCCCAGCATTTT.

Many counts were recorded for this clonotype. The genes are TRBV11-2 and TRBJ1-1; D remains unclear. Germline V gives CDR1 SGHAT, CDR2 FQNNGV. The CDR3 has 14 residues. V lost 1 base and J 2 bases, leaving 8 bases between the germline ends. The DNA of the CDR3 is TGTGCCAGCAGCTTAGTACCAGTCAACACTGAAGCTTTCTTT. Amino acids: CASSLVPVNTEAFF.

This clonotype has at least ten counts. The chain couples TRBV19 to TRBJ2-7, with D possibly being TRBD1 (6 bases). V was shortened by 7 bases and J by 0 bases, with 7 bases between the two germline ends. CDR1 and CDR2 (germline): LNHDA, SQIVND (reference sequence). The length of the CDR3 is 12 residues. The CDR3, as DNA: TGTGCCAGTATGGACAGCTCCTACGAGCAGTACTTC. This encodes CASMDSSYEQYF.

This clonotype has a count of ten or more. The chain links TRBV4-1 to TRBJ2-3; no definite D call. Germline V gene data show CDR1 as MGHRA and CDR2 as YSYEKL. The V gene lost 6 bases and the J gene lost 3 bases, with 13 bases spanning the gap. CDR3 length: 14 amino acids. The CDR3 sequence: CASSFSARTDTQYF. The CDR3 bases are TGCGCCAGCAGTTTTTCAGCAAGAACAGATACGCAGTATTTT.

The CDR3 nucleotides are TGTGCCTGGAGCGCCCCGTCGGAGGGTAAAGAGACCCAGTACTTC. Encoded protein: CAWSAPSEGKETQYF. The rearrangement links TRBV30 to TRBJ2-5; weak D call: TRBD2 (6 bases). Germline CDR1 reads GTSNPN; CDR2 reads SVGIG (reference sequence). The germline V and J ends were trimmed by 3 bases and 3 bases, with 17 bases remaining between them. The CDR3 totals 15 residues.

The rearrangement joins TRBV2 to TRBJ2-7; unclear D gene. Germline values: CDR1 SNHLY, CDR2 FYNNEI. The CDR3 sequence is 14 residues long. V was pared by 4 bases and J by 1 base, with 11 bases between. In DNA, the CDR3 is TGTGCCAGCAGTGTCAGCTCTCATTCCTACGAGCAGTACTTC. It yields the protein CASSVSSHSYEQYF.